This T cell receptor (beta chain) was found in a study of tumor-infiltrating lymphocytes in primary liver carcinoma (dated 2017 in TCRdb). Looking at the study overall: Surgical resection was performed in China between 2015 and March 2016 on about 5 patients with histopathologically diagnosed primary liver carcinoma. Of the five patients, three men and two women aged 30 to 69 years, four had hepatocellular carcinoma and one had combined HCC and intrahepatic cholangiocarcinoma. The five patients had tumors of stage T1-T3 N0M0, with maximum diameters ranging from 4.2 to 10 cm. Reproducibility between technical replicate repertoires was high, with correlation coefficients above 0.95 and mean shared-clone rates approximately 0.91. A total of 35 or so specimens from 5 patients, comprising roughly 25 tumor regions, 5 adjacent noncancerous liver tissues and 5 peripheral blood samples, were covered by TCRbeta repertoire sequencing. For each liver tumor, the study sampled five regions along with adjacent normal tissue and blood, and applied TCRbeta repertoire sequencing, expression microarrays and whole-exome sequencing. Samples yielded roughly 3.65 to 7.5 million productive TCRbeta reads; read depth did not differ significantly between tissue types.

RNA from unsorted whole blood was extracted with TRIzol reagent, and germline DNA was obtained with the DNeasy Blood & Tissue kit. Chronic HBV infection was present in the patients, and the patients were treatment-naive at sampling. Before surgery, roughly 4 milliliters of peripheral blood were drawn into K2EDTA tubes. Using a constant-region primer and ProtoScript II reverse transcriptase, TCRbeta-specific cDNA was reverse-transcribed from roughly 500 ng total RNA. Construction of the TCRbeta libraries relied on three nested rounds of multiplex PCR, following a slightly modified ARM-PCR procedure. The first two PCR rounds used multiplex TRBV1-TRBV30 forward primers with a Cbeta reverse primer, each for about 9 cycles. Sample barcodes and Illumina adapters were added in a final 25-cycle PCR with Deep VentR polymerase. Before sequencing, amplicons of 200-500 bp were gel-purified using a QIAquick gel extraction kit. An Illumina HiSeq 2500 was used to sequence the TCRbeta amplicons, generating 250-bp paired-end reads. As for how the authors treated the data: Quality trimming of reads was performed with Trimmomatic v0.33, and paired reads were merged with FLASH v1.2.11 so that full CDR3 sequences could be recovered. MiGEC v1.2.1b assigned V, D and J germline segments to the rearranged TCRbeta sequences. Clonotype statistics, along with Shannon-Wiener diversity indices, were calculated using VDJtools v1.0.0. Except for diversity analysis, only the 250 most abundant clonotypes of each sample were used in subsequent analyses to reduce sampling bias. The public reads were reanalyzed by TCRdb: fastp trimming at Q25, MiXCR alignment, in-frame beta chains only. Each entry merges the rows of one CDR3 protein and shows their most common DNA and genes. These V and J calls rely on TCRdb rather than the paper's analysis. The sample has nearly 200,000 distinct CDR3 sequences on record, around three fifths of them singletons. The biggest ten clones account for 5.5% to 9% of the sample.

CDR1 is given as SGHAT and CDR2 as FQNNGV, both from the germline V gene. The CDR3 length equals 15 residues, ends included. Only the CDR3 region is kept as DNA, spanning 45 bases read in frame from base 1. Points the paper makes about the study in general: Because the samples were bulk and unsorted, CD4+ and CD8+ T cell repertoires could not be compared. Only a few patients were included in the study, and the authors note that the findings should be validated in a larger study. Only the TCR beta chain was sequenced, so true repertoire diversity is likely underestimated because unpaired alpha chains were not captured. A significantly larger repertoire fraction was made up by the top 250 clones in tumors than in blood (p = 0.039). Pairs of tumor regions showed greater repertoire overlap (mean around 36%) than tumor-adjacent pairs (17%) or tumor-blood pairs (approximately 15%), which is consistent with antigen-driven expansion.

Points on this clonotype: Its antigen remains undetermined. A read error is likely, as this CDR3 ends without the conserved phenylalanine or tryptophan.

Recombination joined TRBV11-2 with TRBJ2-7; 12 bases in between match TRBD1. This sequence was found in a woman aged 60-70 years with primary liver carcinoma and hepatitis B virus infection. The material sequenced was peripheral blood. CDR3 protein: CASSLGDRGHGEQYI. The DNA sequence follows: TGTGCCAGTAGCTTAGGGGACAGGGGGCATGGCGAGCAGTACATC.